The 32 T cell receptor beta chains below were found in one sample sequenced in a study of blood T cells in healthy people across ages (dated by TCRdb to between 2015 and 2017). The receptor library was made with 5' RACE. The instrument was an Illumina HiSeq 2500. The second PCR ran for roughly 7 to 12 cycles and used a J-beta primer mix along with a sample-barcoded 5' primer. TCRdb reprocessed the public reads (quality trimming at Q25 with fastp, clone calling with MiXCR) and kept in-frame beta chains. Each record represents a unique CDR3 protein, reported with the most common genes and DNA among its rows. The sample records fewer than 800,000 distinct CDR3 sequences, around 21% of which are singletons. The ten most abundant clones make up approximately 3.6% of the sample. Sequenced: blood. These receptors were taken from a man in his 70s in good health.

This clonotype was detected many times. The chain recombines TRBV29-1 with TRBJ2-5; tentative D call: TRBD2 (5 bases). Per the germline V gene, CDR1 is SQVTM and CDR2 is ANQGSEA. CDR3 size: 13 residues. The V end lost 4 bases, the J end lost 1 base, and 10 bases lay between the germline ends. The CDR3 sequence is CSVAAGVQETQYF. The CDR3, as DNA: TGCAGCGTTGCTGCCGGGGTCCAAGAGACCCAGTACTTC.

This clonotype was detected a few times. The chain joins TRBV20-1 to TRBJ2-5; 8 bases map to TRBD1. The DNA matches TRBJ2-1 better at its end, which makes the J call doubtful. The germline CDR1 and CDR2 sequences are DFQATT and SNEGSKA (reference sequence). The CDR3 runs 14 residues. DNA for the CDR3: TGCAGTGCACCAGGACAGGGAAGGGACAATGAGCAGTTCTTC. Translating it yields CSAPGQGRDNEQFF.

The table lists this clonotype with a few counts. As DNA, the CDR3 is TGCAGTGCTAGATCCGGGACGGCCCCCAACACTGAAGCTTTCTTT. This sequence encodes CSARSGTAPNTEAFF. V and J are TRBV20-1 and TRBJ1-1; maybe TRBD1 (5 bases). The germline V and J ends were trimmed by 2 bases and 2 bases, with 15 bases remaining between them. Germline V gene sequence: CDR1 DFQATT, CDR2 SNEGSKA (reference sequence). The CDR3 sequence is 15 residues long.

In its sample, this clonotype was seen a few times. CDR3 DNA sequence: TGCGCCAGCAGCCCTCTTGCGGAGAGCTCCTACGAGCAGTACTTC. Protein: CASSPLAESSYEQYF. The chain uses TRBV5-1 and TRBJ2-7; the D is unclear. The CDR3 loop spans 15 amino acids. The germline V and J ends were trimmed by 4 bases and 0 bases, with 14 bases remaining between them. CDR1 is SGHRS, CDR2 YFSETQ, per germline.

This sequence joins TRBV7-8 and TRBJ1-5; 7 bases fit TRBD1. This CDR3 is built from 12 residues. After removal of 4 bases from V and 7 bases from J, the junction contained 1 base not matched to a gene. The germline V gene has CDR1 SGHVS and CDR2 FQNEAQ. The CDR3 bases are TGTGCCAGCAGCTGGGACAGCCAGCCCCAGCATTTT. Translation: CASSWDSQPQHF.

V and J are TRBV28 and TRBJ2-5; 7 bases line up with TRBD2. The J call may be wrong; the DNA end is better matched by TRBJ2-1. This CDR3 has 15 amino acids. Germline CDR1 and CDR2: MDHEN and SYDVKM. As DNA, the CDR3 is TGTGCCAGCAGTTTATGGGCGGGAGCTCGCAATGAGCAGTTCTTC. As protein: CASSLWAGARNEQFF.

This clonotype was observed a few times. The chain has TRBV6-5 and TRBJ2-7; 9 bases match TRBD1. Germline CDR1 and CDR2: MNHEY and SVGAGI. The CDR3 spans 15 residues. Losses at the gene ends were 6 bases for V and 0 bases for J; bases not matched to a gene: 6. CDR3 amino acids: CASRVQGAGSYEQYF. The CDR3 nucleotides read TGTGCCAGCAGGGTACAGGGGGCTGGCTCCTACGAGCAGTACTTC.

There are a few counts of this clonotype. The chain couples TRBV15 to TRBJ2-3; D is unclear. From germline, CDR1 is LNHNV and CDR2 YYDKDF (reference sequence). Trimming left V 0 bases short and J 2 bases short, with 6 bases between. The CDR3 extends over 14 amino acids. CDR3 residues: CATSRDPLTDTQYF. DNA of the CDR3: TGTGCCACCAGCAGAGATCCCCTCACAGATACGCAGTATTTT.

The J gene is TRBJ2-7, the V gene TRBV6-5; 8 bases line up with TRBD1. V lost 5 bases, J lost 2 bases, and 2 bases stayed unmatched. Germline assignment: CDR1 MNHEY and CDR2 SVGAGI. This CDR3 region has 13 residues. The CDR3 DNA reads as TGTGCCAGCAGTACGACAGGGGCCTACGAGCAGTACTTC. Translating gives CASSTTGAYEQYF.

This clonotype came up a few times. This chain links TRBV24-1 with TRBJ2-5, with D perhaps being TRBD1 or TRBD2 (5 bases each). The CDR3 is 13 residues long. Germline-derived CDR1 and CDR2 are KGHDR and SFDVKD. V lost 10 bases to trimming and J lost 5 bases, with 16 bases between them. The CDR3 DNA reads as TGTGCCACGTCCGGTGGGGGAGTGGAGACCCAGTACTTC. Translated, it gives CATSGGGVETQYF.

This rearrangement joins TRBV28 to TRBJ2-3; 14 bases map to TRBD2. V trimming: 8 bases; J trimming: 8 bases; junction bases outside the gene matches: 6. The CDR3 has 14 residues. Germline-derived CDR1 and CDR2 are MDHEN and SYDVKM. The CDR3 sequence is CASGTSGSLPTQYF. The DNA of the CDR3 is TGTGCCAGCGGGACTAGCGGGAGTCTTCCTACGCAGTATTTT. Full variable domain (rest looked up from reference TRBV28 and TRBJ2-3): DVKVTQSSRYLVKRTGEKVFLECVQDMDHENMFWYRQDPGLGLRLIYFSYDVKMKEKGDIPEGYSVSREKKERFSLILESASTNQTSMYLCASGTSGSLPTQYFGPGTRLTVL.

This sequence joins TRBV3-1 and TRBJ2-1; D remains ambiguous. The end of the DNA aligns better with TRBJ2-7, so the J call may be wrong. CDR1 is LGHDT and CDR2 is YNNKEL in the germline V gene (reference sequence). CDR3 length equals 12 residues. Written as DNA, the CDR3 is TGTGCCAGCAGCCAAACCAGATACGAGCAGTACTTC. This sequence encodes CASSQTRYEQYF.

This clonotype was found a few times. CDR3 nucleotides: TGTGCCAGCAGCGCACAGTCCGGGACCTCGGGGAGTGGCTACACCTTC. This encodes CASSAQSGTSGSGYTF. The chain is built from TRBV7-9 and TRBJ1-2; D is possibly TRBD1 (5 bases). The CDR3 consists of 16 residues. The V and J ends lost 5 bases and 7 bases respectively, with 23 bases between them. In germline, CDR1 is SEHNR, CDR2 FQNEAQ (reference sequence).

This clonotype was seen repeatedly, ten times or more. The chain joins TRBV7-9 to TRBJ1-6; 8 nucleotides align to TRBD1. The CDR3 covers 16 residues. With 0 bases clipped from V and 7 bases from J, the junction kept 5 bases outside the gene matches. From germline, CDR1 is SEHNR and CDR2 FQNEAQ (reference sequence). The CDR3 loop is CASSLAGQGYNSPLHF. The DNA of the CDR3 is TGTGCCAGCAGCTTAGCCGGACAGGGCTACAATTCACCCCTCCACTTT.

The chain recombines TRBV3-1 with TRBJ1-2, with no clear D. Deletions cut 0 bases from V and 9 bases from J, with 14 bases between. The CDR3 spans 14 residues. Per germline, CDR1 LGHDT and CDR2 YNNKEL (reference sequence). The CDR3: CASSQDESLSRYTF. The CDR3, as DNA: TGTGCCAGCAGCCAAGATGAGAGTCTAAGTCGCTACACCTTC. Full variable domain (rest looked up from reference TRBV3-1 and TRBJ1-2): DTAVSQTPKYLVTQMGNDKSIKCEQNLGHDTMYWYKQDSKKFLKIMFSYNNKELIINETVPNRFSPKSPDKAHLNLHINSLELGDSAVYFCASSQDESLSRYTFGSGTRLTVV.

This clonotype was seen only a few times. V usage is TRBV29-1 and J usage is TRBJ2-5, with D unresolved. The end of the DNA is better explained by TRBJ2-1, so the J call may be wrong. The CDR3 extends over 15 amino acids. Germline assignment: CDR1 SQVTM and CDR2 ANQGSEA. In DNA form, the CDR3 reads TGCAGCGTTGAAGATTTTGGCAGTGAGTCGGATGAGCAGTTCTTC. Its translation: CSVEDFGSESDEQFF.

This clonotype was observed a handful of times. The V gene is TRBV5-1, the J gene TRBJ2-5; no reliable D call. The J call is in doubt because the DNA end fits TRBJ2-7 better. The V gene's germline CDR1 is SGHRS and CDR2 YFSETQ. The CDR3 is made up of 14 amino acids. The CDR3 coding sequence is TGCGCCAGCAGCGTAGACGGATTACTCTACGAGCAGTACTTC. The encoded protein is CASSVDGLLYEQYF.

The rearrangement joins TRBV7-9 to TRBJ2-2; D is unresolved. There are 14 residues in the CDR3. CDR1 is SEHNR and CDR2 is FQNEAQ in the germline V gene (reference sequence). The ends were cut back, 5 bases at V and 0 bases at J, with 7 bases in the middle. CDR3 sequence: CASSRFANTGELFF. In DNA form, the CDR3 reads TGTGCCAGCAGCCGGTTCGCGAACACCGGGGAGCTGTTTTTT.

In its sample, this clonotype was seen a few times. This clone may be a read error of a much larger clone one base away. This sequence joins TRBV29-1 and TRBJ2-1; 10 bases align to TRBD1. Per the germline V gene, CDR1 is SQVTM and CDR2 is ANQGSEA. Losses at the gene ends were 6 bases for V and 2 bases for J; bases not matched to a gene: 7. The CDR3 contains 15 residues. The DNA for the CDR3 is TGCAGCGTCCACAGGGGACAGGGGACCTACAATGAGCAGTTCTTC. Protein: CSVHRGQGTYNEQFF.

The chain joins TRBV5-6 to TRBJ1-4, with a possible D match to TRBD1 (6 bases). The CDR3 has 14 residues. Between the trimmed V and J ends, which lost 6 bases and 7 bases, there was a span of 16 bases. From germline, CDR1 is SGHDT and CDR2 YYEEEE. This CDR3 is CASTPQGPGEKLFF. The CDR3 region has the DNA TGTGCCAGCACCCCACAGGGTCCGGGTGAAAAACTGTTTTTT. Using reference TRBV5-6 and TRBJ1-4 for the parts outside the CDR3, the full variable domain is DAGVTQSPTHLIKTRGQQVTLRCSPKSGHDTVSWYQQALGQGPQFIFQYYEEEERQRGNFPDRFSGHQFPNYSSELNVNALLLGDSALYLCASTPQGPGEKLFFGSGTQLSVL.

The chain carries TRBV5-1 and TRBJ2-5; tentatively, D is TRBD1 or TRBD2 (6 bases each). With 0 bases removed from V and 4 bases from J, the gap between germline ends came to 16 bases. The CDR3 is 16 amino acids. Germline CDR1 is SGHRS and CDR2 is YFSETQ. CDR3 sequence (DNA): TGCGCCAGCAGCTTGGTGCAACTCAGGGGAGGAGAGACCCAGTACTTC. Its translation: CASSLVQLRGGETQYF. Full variable domain (remainder filled in from reference TRBV5-1 and TRBJ2-5): KAGVTQTPRYLIKTRGQQVTLSCSPISGHRSVSWYQQTPGQGLQFLFEYFSETQRNKGNFPGRFSGRQFSNSRSEMNVSTLELGDSALYLCASSLVQLRGGETQYFGPGTRLLVL.

This clonotype has a handful of counts. The CDR3 spells CASSLRDRSSYEQYF. The DNA for the CDR3 is TGCGCCAGCAGCTTGAGGGACCGAAGCTCCTACGAGCAGTACTTC. The J gene is TRBJ2-7, the V gene TRBV5-1; D may be TRBD1 or TRBD2 (5 bases each). Trimming removed 1 base from V and 0 bases from J, with 11 bases in between. This CDR3 comprises 15 residues. The germline V gene encodes CDR1 SGHRS and CDR2 YFSETQ.

There are a few counts of this clonotype. Mismatch with germline at one junction end may stem from a read error. V is TRBV3-1 and J is TRBJ2-3; TRBD2 aligns across 8 bases. The length of the CDR3 is 12 residues. The germline gives CDR1 LGHDT, CDR2 YNNKEL (reference sequence). CDR3 residues: CASSQGGLVSFF. The CDR3 coding sequence is TGTGCCAGCAGCCAAGGGGGACTAGTCTCATTCTTT.

V is TRBV20-1 and J is TRBJ2-2; TRBD2 matches at 9 bases. This CDR3 is 15 amino acids long. J lost 6 bases, V lost 0 bases, and 5 bases had no gene match. From germline, CDR1 is DFQATT and CDR2 SNEGSKA (reference sequence). The CDR3 region has the DNA TGCAGTGCTAGAGAGGGTAGCGGGAGCCCCGGGGAGCTGTTTTTT. It yields the protein CSAREGSGSPGELFF.

This clonotype was detected a few times. The chain carries TRBV20-1 and TRBJ1-5; 7 bases match TRBD1. The germline gives CDR1 DFQATT, CDR2 SNEGSKA (reference sequence). This CDR3 comprises 15 residues. V dropped 2 bases and J dropped 2; count of bases not matched to a gene: 6. CDR3 DNA: TGCAGTGCTAGAACACAGGGGACGGGCAATCAGCCCCAGCATTTT. The encoded protein is CSARTQGTGNQPQHF.

This clonotype has just one count. The V and J genes are TRBV6-5 and TRBJ1-4; 7 bases map to TRBD1. The CDR3 runs to 14 residues. The germline gives CDR1 MNHEY, CDR2 SVGAGI. Trimming took 5 bases from V and 6 from J; bases not matched to a gene: 6. The CDR3 spells CASSVIGQDEKLFF. CDR3 bases: TGTGCCAGCAGTGTCATAGGACAGGATGAAAAACTGTTTTTT.

This clonotype was found once. The V and J genes are TRBV24-1 and TRBJ2-1; 10 bases are a match to TRBD2. V trimming: 3 bases; J trimming: 7 bases; junction bases outside the gene matches: 8. The germline CDR1 and CDR2 sequences are KGHDR and SFDVKD. The CDR3 runs to 16 residues. CDR3 nucleotides: TGTGCCACCAGTGATCCTAGCGGGGGTTCGCTAAATGAGCAGTTCTTC. Translation gives CATSDPSGGSLNEQFF.

This clonotype was observed at least ten times. J is TRBJ2-5 and V is TRBV12-3 or TRBV12-4, with 9 positions matching TRBD1. The CDR3 contains 14 residues. The V segment lost 4 bases and the J segment 4 bases; nucleotides outside the gene matches: 4. The CDR3 protein is CASSSPGQGETQYF. DNA for the CDR3: TGTGCCAGCAGTTCTCCGGGACAGGGAGAGACCCAGTACTTC.

J is TRBJ1-4 and V is TRBV10-3; 11 bases fit TRBD1. The CDR3 runs to 17 residues. The V gene's germline CDR1 is ENHRY and CDR2 SYGVKD. Trimming took 4 bases from V and 0 from J; bases not matched to a gene: 4. This CDR3 reads CAISGGQGEATNEKLFF. The CDR3 region has the DNA TGTGCCATCAGTGGGGGACAGGGGGAGGCAACTAATGAAAAACTGTTTTTT.

This rearrangement joins TRBV27 to TRBJ2-7, with D tentatively TRBD1 (6 bases). Germline CDR1 and CDR2: MNHEY and SMNVEV (reference sequence). This CDR3 contains 13 residues. Trimming removed 2 bases from V and 6 bases from J, with 11 bases in between. The CDR3 spells CASSLTGTSEQYF. The CDR3 nucleotides are TGTGCCAGCAGTTTAACAGGGACGAGCGAGCAGTACTTC.

This clonotype showed up just a few times. CDR3 sequence reads: CASSSGRTQETQYF. CDR3 DNA sequence: TGTGCCAGTAGTAGCGGGAGGACCCAAGAGACCCAGTACTTC. The chain recombines TRBV19 with TRBJ2-5, with 8 bases lining up with TRBD2. Germline V CDR1 and CDR2: LNHDA, SQIVND (reference sequence). Trimming took 4 bases from V and 1 from J; bases not matched to a gene: 2. The CDR3 is 14 amino acids.

This chain connects TRBV5-5 to TRBJ2-4, with D maybe TRBD1 (6 bases). The CDR3 runs 13 residues. The V end was cut by 2 bases, the J end by 5 bases, with 8 bases between. Per the germline V gene, CDR1 is SGHKS and CDR2 is YYEKEE (reference sequence). The CDR3 coding sequence is TGTGCCAGCAGCTTTCCAGGGGAAAACATTCAGTACTTC. Its translation is CASSFPGENIQYF.